The sequence of this T cell receptor beta chain was determined in a study of blood T cell repertoires in COVID-19 (dated by TCRdb to about 2020). Regarding the complete study: The collaborator samples originated in the United States, Italy and Spain and spanned the acute and convalescent phases of COVID-19. Samples were obtained from the ongoing ImmuneRACE study (first 160 participants) and from over 1,000 subjects provided by 6 global collaborators. The prospective study material was composed of cDNA or gDNA derived from T cells, B-cell-depleted T cells, or PBMCs. Deeply sampled blood TCRbeta repertoires from subjects exposed to, actively infected with, or recovered from COVID-19 were included in the dataset. The repertoires were made available in a free public database intended to serve as a resource for research on the immune response to SARS-CoV-2. A de-identified subject ID, COVID-19 status, age in years and sex were almost always included in the sample metadata. Where HLA class I and class II types were available, the types were taken from metadata supplied by the sample provider, not from assay-based typing.

TCRbeta CDR3 regions were amplified from genomic DNA by means of the immunoSEQ Assay, a bias-controlled multiplex PCR. The authors processed their data as follows. The number of nucleated cells in each sample was estimated from the amplification of reference gene primers within the assay. To quantify the absolute abundance of each unique TCRbeta CDR3 rearrangement, sequence reads were collapsed and filtered. For each sample, productive Simpson clonality was calculated as the square root of Simpson's diversity index across productive rearrangements. This is the immuneACCESS table as TCRdb keeps it, with only in-frame sequences that have V and J called. A part of the clones is gone; compared with another copy, unresolved V genes explain less than half, and the rest is unexplained. That table furnishes V, J and clone size, whereas the DNA furnished D and trimming. Counted in this sample were 100,000 to 150,000 clones; around 87% of them appeared once. The ten largest clones represent 25% to 35% of the sample.

Collaborating institutions collected whole blood in K2EDTA tubes following their own protocols. For TCRbeta analysis, collaborators shipped samples as frozen whole blood, isolated PBMCs, or DNA extracted from either of those sample types. Germline trimming amounts to 2 bases on V and 0 bases on J, with 3 as the count of junction bases outside the gene matches. CDR1 and CDR2, per the germline V gene (reference sequence), are SEHNR and FQNEAQ. The CDR3, cysteine through phenylalanine, is 15 amino acids long. This entry keeps only the CDR3 DNA: 45 bases, framed from base 1. About this clone: The antigen it recognizes is unknown. No base-level quality is on record; no much larger clone is a single base apart.

Study-wide findings and limitations: The quantity of clinical and demographic metadata differed by source and by participant and was supplied without curation.

Here the chain combines TRBV7-9 and TRBJ1-2; 7 bases in between match TRBD1. This TCR was recovered from a woman in her seventies with acute or convalescent COVID-19. Material: peripheral blood. DNA sequence: TGTGCCAGCAGCTTACGGGACAGACCTAACTATGGCTACACCTTC. The translation is CASSLRDRPNYGYTF.